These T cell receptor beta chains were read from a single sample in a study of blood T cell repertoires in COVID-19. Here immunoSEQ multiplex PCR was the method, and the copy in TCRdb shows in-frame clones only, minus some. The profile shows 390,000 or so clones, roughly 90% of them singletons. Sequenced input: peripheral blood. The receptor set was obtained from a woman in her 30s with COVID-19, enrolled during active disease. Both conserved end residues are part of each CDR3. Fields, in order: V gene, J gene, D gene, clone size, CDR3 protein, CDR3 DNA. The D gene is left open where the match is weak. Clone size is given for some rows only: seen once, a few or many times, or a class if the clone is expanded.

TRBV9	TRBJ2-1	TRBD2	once	CASSVEGTSGGYNEQFF	TGTGCCAGCAGCGTAGAAGGAACTAGCGGGGGGTACAATGAGCAGTTCTTC
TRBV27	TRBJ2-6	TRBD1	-	CASSLGTGGANVLTF	TGTGCCAGCAGTTTGGGCACAGGGGGAGCCAACGTCCTGACTTTC
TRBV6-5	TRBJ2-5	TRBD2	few	CASSFTSGTASETQYF	TGTGCCAGCAGTTTCACTAGCGGGACGGCCTCCGAGACCCAGTACTTC
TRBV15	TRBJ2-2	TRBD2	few	CATRTSGRFYTGELFF	TGTGCCACAAGGACTAGCGGGAGGTTTTACACCGGGGAGCTGTTTTTT
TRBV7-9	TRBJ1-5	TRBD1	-	CASSADRGGGQPQHF	TGTGCCAGCAGCGCGGACAGGGGAGGAGGGCAGCCCCAGCATTTT
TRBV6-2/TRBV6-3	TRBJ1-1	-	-	CASSRRTNRPTEAFF	TGTGCCAGCAGTAGAAGGACTAACCGGCCCACTGAAGCTTTCTTT
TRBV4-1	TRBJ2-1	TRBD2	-	CASSQGPGLEIHNEQFF	TGCGCCAGCAGCCAGGGGCCGGGACTAGAAATTCACAATGAGCAGTTCTTC
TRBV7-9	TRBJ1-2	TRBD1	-	CASGPRQGAGGYTF	TGTGCCAGCGGACCTAGACAGGGGGCGGGCGGCTACACCTTC
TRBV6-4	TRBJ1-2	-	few	CASSDSYRFDNYGYTF	TGTGCCAGCAGTGACTCGTACCGGTTTGATAACTATGGCTACACCTTC
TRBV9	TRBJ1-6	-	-	CASSVGGPDSNSPLHF	TGTGCCAGCAGCGTAGGAGGCCCCGACAGTAATTCACCCCTCCACTTT
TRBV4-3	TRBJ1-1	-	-	CASSQGGNMNTEAFF	TGCGCCAGCAGCCAAGGCGGAAACATGAACACTGAAGCTTTCTTT
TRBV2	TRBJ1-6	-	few	CASSPRVAANSPLHF	TGTGCCAGCAGTCCCAGGGTGGCAGCTAATTCACCCCTCCACTTT
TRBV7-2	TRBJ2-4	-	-	CASSLVSTGTTKNIQYF	TGTGCCAGCAGCTTAGTATCGACAGGTACCACCAAAAACATTCAGTACTTC
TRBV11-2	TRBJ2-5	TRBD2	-	CASSFPGGGQETQYF	TGTGCCAGCAGCTTTCCGGGGGGGGGTCAAGAGACCCAGTACTTC
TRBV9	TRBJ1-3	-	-	CASSVEGAGNTIYF	TGTGCCAGCAGCGTAGAAGGGGCAGGAAACACCATATATTTT
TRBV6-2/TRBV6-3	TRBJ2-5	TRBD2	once	CASSTPSTPGGGRTQYF	TGTGCCAGCAGTACTCCGTCGACTCCCGGGGGGGGACGGACCCAGTACTTC
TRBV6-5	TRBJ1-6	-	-	CASSYSGDYNSPLHF	TGTGCCAGCAGTTACTCAGGGGACTATAATTCACCCCTCCACTTT
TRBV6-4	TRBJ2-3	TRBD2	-	CASSDSLREGPDTQYF	TGTGCCAGCAGTGACTCGCTGCGGGAGGGCCCGGATACGCAGTATTTT
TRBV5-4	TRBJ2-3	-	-	CASSLPIGVTQYF	TGTGCCAGCAGCTTGCCGATCGGGGTTACGCAGTATTTT
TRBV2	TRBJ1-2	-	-	CASSVEQDLYGYTF	TGTGCCAGCAGTGTGGAACAGGACCTATATGGCTACACCTTC
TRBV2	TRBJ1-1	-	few	CASSEGQQSEAFF	TGTGCCAGCAGTGAAGGACAGCAAAGTGAAGCTTTCTTT
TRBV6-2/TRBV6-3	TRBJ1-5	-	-	CASSSSGRYQPQHF	TGTGCCAGCAGTTCTAGCGGGAGGTATCAGCCCCAGCATTTT
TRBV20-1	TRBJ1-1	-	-	CSASLQMNTEAFF	TGCAGTGCTAGTCTGCAGATGAACACTGAAGCTTTCTTT
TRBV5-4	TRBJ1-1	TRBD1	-	CASSFQGANTEAFF	TGTGCCAGCAGCTTTCAGGGGGCGAACACTGAAGCTTTCTTT
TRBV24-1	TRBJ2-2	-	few	CATSDDSDAGELFF	TGTGCCACCAGTGATGATAGCGACGCCGGGGAGCTGTTTTTT
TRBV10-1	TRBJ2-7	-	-	CASSQNIYEQYF	TGCGCCAGCAGTCAGAACATCTACGAGCAGTACTTC
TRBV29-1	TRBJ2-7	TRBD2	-	CSVRGRARYEQYF	TGCAGCGTTCGAGGGAGGGCTCGGTACGAGCAGTACTTC
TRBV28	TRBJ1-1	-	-	CASSLPGTEAFF	TGTGCCAGCAGTTTACCGGGAACTGAAGCTTTCTTT
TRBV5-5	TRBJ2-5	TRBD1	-	CASSSRQGWETQYF	TGTGCCAGCAGCTCCCGACAGGGGTGGGAGACCCAGTACTTC
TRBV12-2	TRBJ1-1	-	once	CASRLIWCACEAFF	TGTGCAAGTCGCTTAATCTGGTGCGCTTGTGAGGCTTTCTTT
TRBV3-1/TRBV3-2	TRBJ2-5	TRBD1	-	CASSPDRGPPETQYF	TGTGCCAGCAGCCCGGACAGGGGACCCCCAGAGACCCAGTACTTC
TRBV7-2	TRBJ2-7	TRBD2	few	CASSPKGLAGGPFEQYF	TGTGCCAGCAGCCCAAAGGGACTAGCGGGGGGGCCGTTCGAGCAGTACTTC
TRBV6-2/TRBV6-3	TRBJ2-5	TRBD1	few	CASSYRGQAATSQETQYF	TGTGCCAGCAGTTATAGAGGACAGGCCGCGACAAGTCAAGAGACCCAGTACTTC
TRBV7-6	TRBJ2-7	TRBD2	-	CASSLALGRIGTSGGYEQYF	TGTGCCAGCAGCTTAGCTCTCGGTCGGATTGGGACTAGCGGGGGCTACGAGCAGTACTTC
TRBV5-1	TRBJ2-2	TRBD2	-	CASSSVLVRETGELFF	TGCGCCAGCAGCTCGGTCTTGGTGCGGGAGACCGGGGAGCTGTTTTTT
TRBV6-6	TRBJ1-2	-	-	CASSRTGRGDYGYTF	TGTGCCAGCAGCCGCACGGGGAGGGGCGACTATGGCTACACCTTC
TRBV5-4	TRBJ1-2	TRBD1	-	CASSPRDSLPYGYTF	TGTGCCAGCAGCCCTAGGGACAGCCTCCCGTATGGCTACACCTTC
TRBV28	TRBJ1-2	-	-	CASSPLAGNYGYTF	TGTGCCAGCAGCCCCCTCGCAGGCAACTATGGCTACACCTTC
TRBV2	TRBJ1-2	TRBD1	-	CASSGPGQGYYGYTF	TGTGCCAGCAGTGGTCCGGGACAGGGCTACTATGGCTACACCTTC
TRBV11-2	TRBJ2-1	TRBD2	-	CASSLSTSGGLFRVEQFF	TGTGCCAGCAGCTTATCTACTAGCGGGGGCCTTTTTAGAGTTGAGCAGTTCTTC
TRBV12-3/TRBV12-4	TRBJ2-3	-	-	CASRLTSTDTQYF	TGTGCCAGCAGACTCACTAGCACAGATACGCAGTATTTT
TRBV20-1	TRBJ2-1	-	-	CSPSDNEQFF	TGCAGTCCATCGGACAATGAGCAGTTCTTC
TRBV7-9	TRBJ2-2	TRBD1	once	CASSLQGAGELFF	TGTGCCAGCAGCCTACAGGGGGCAGGGGAGCTGTTTTTT
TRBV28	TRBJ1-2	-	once	CASSRPGGGENYGYTF	TGTGCCAGCAGCCGTCCTGGGGGGGGCGAAAACTATGGCTACACCTTC
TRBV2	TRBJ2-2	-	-	CASSTSIGSGELFF	TGTGCCAGCAGTACTAGCATCGGGAGCGGGGAGCTGTTTTTT
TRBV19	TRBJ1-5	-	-	CASSIGEGDQPQHF	TGTGCCAGTAGTATAGGGGAGGGGGATCAGCCCCAGCATTTT
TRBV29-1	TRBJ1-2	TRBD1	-	CSVSAGTGDYGYTF	TGCAGCGTTTCAGCTGGGACAGGGGACTATGGCTACACCTTC
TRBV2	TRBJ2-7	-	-	CASSDGAGPSYEQYF	TGTGCCAGCAGTGACGGGGCGGGACCGTCTTACGAGCAGTACTTC
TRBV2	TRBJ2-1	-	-	CASREQAPSSYNEQFF	TGTGCCAGCAGGGAACAGGCCCCGAGCTCCTACAATGAGCAGTTCTTC
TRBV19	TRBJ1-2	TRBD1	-	CASRPGTEGNYGYTF	TGTGCCAGTAGGCCCGGGACAGAAGGTAACTATGGCTACACCTTC
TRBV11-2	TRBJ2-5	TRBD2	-	CASSSLAGGQQETQYF	TGTGCCAGCAGCTCCCTGGCGGGGGGCCAACAAGAGACCCAGTACTTC
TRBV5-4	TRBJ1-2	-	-	CASSLEGLGGYGYTF	TGTGCCAGCAGCTTGGAAGGATTGGGAGGTTATGGCTACACCTTC
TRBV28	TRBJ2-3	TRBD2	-	CASSLWARGGDTDTQYF	TGTGCCAGCAGTTTATGGGCGCGGGGGGGGGACACAGATACGCAGTATTTT
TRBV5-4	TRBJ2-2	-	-	CASSFLTRGGTGELFF	TGTGCCAGCAGCTTCCTTACCCGAGGCGGAACCGGGGAGCTGTTTTTT
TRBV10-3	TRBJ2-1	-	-	CAITRQNGNEQFF	TGTGCCATCACAAGGCAAAACGGGAATGAGCAGTTCTTC